This T cell receptor beta chain is drawn from a study of Ad26.COV2.S vaccination and SARS-CoV-2 variants. Assay used: immunoSEQ multiplex PCR; TCRdb lists only in-frame clones, some missing. The table records about 680,000 clones, around 89% of them present only once. This clone showed up just a few times. Treatment of the sample: approximately 18 received Ad26.COV2.S at low or high dose, single or two shots; about 5 received placebo; per-sample allocation not given. Collection of samples fell on day 63 after the first vaccine or placebo injection. Per the germline V gene, CDR1 is SQVTM and CDR2 is ANQGSEA. V shed 5 bases and J 7 bases; nucleotides not matched to a gene: 7. CDR3 length: 13 residues.

Here the sequenced sample was peripheral blood, taken in a trial of Ad26.COV2.S vaccine versus placebo. The chain employs TRBV29-1 and TRBJ1-5; 8 bases agree with TRBD1. The sequence was obtained from a person between 18 and 60 years old who received the Ad26.COV2.S COVID-19 vaccine or a placebo. Written as DNA, the CDR3 is TGCAGCGTTTCCCAGGGGGCCCTACAGCCCCAGCATTTT. It yields the protein CSVSQGALQPQHF.